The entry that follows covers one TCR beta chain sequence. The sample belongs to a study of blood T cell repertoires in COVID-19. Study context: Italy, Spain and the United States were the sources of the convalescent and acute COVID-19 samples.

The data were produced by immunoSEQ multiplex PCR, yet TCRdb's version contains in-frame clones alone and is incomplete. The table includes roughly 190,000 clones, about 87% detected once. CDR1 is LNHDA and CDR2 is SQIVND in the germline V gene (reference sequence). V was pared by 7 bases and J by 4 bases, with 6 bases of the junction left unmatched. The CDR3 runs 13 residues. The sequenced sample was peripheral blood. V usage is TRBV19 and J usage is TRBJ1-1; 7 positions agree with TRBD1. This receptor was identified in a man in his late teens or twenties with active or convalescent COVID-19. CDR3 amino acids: CASTQTGFTEAFF. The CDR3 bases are TGTGCCAGTACCCAGACAGGGTTCACTGAAGCTTTCTTT.